Included here is one T cell receptor (beta chain) sequence, with context. The target antigen is unknown. Prepared TCR beta cDNA libraries contained unique molecular identifiers. Some 500,000 cDNA molecules were obtained per 1 to 10 million input T cells. TCRdb processed the PCR reads anew with MiXCR; each CDR3 protein has one entry. This sample carries 350,000 to 500,000 distinct CDR3 sequences, 39% of them seen once, and the ten largest clones take less than 10%. These data originate in a study of post-analysis software for immune sequencing data. The overall study: Recorded disease courses covered relapsing-remitting, secondary progressive and progressive-relapsing multiple sclerosis. Some patients had no subtype annotation. The study, taken as a whole, reports: Patients had higher frequencies than controls of roughly five TRBV segments, including TRBV5-6, TRBV5-1 and TRBV20-1. By F measure, strong co-clustering occurred among samples prepared in the same batch. Versus controls, multiple sclerosis patients showed significantly lower diversity (normalized Chao1).

This CDR3 has 18 amino acids. J gave up 0 bases and V 4 bases, and 2 bases lay outside the gene matches. Germline V gene data show CDR1 as LGHNA and CDR2 as YSLEER. The receptor's source is a girl between 2 and 10 years old with multiple sclerosis. The sequencing input was blood. V and J are TRBV4-3 and TRBJ2-6; 14 bases align to TRBD2. The CDR3 spells CASSLGLAGVSGANVLTF. CDR3 coding DNA: TGCGCCAGCAGCCTGGGACTAGCGGGGGTCTCTGGGGCCAACGTCCTGACTTTC.